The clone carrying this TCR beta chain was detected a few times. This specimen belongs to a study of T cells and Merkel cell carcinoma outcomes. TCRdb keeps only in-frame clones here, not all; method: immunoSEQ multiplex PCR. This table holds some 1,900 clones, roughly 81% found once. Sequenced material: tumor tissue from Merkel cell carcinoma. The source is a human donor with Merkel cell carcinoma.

The CDR3 DNA follows: TGTGCCATCAGTGAGTCGACAGGGTCCTATGGCTACACCTTC. This encodes CAISESTGSYGYTF. The chain carries TRBV10-3 and TRBJ1-2; the match to TRBD1 covers 7 bases. V lost 0 bases, J lost 4 bases, and 2 bases stayed unmatched. This CDR3 comprises 14 residues. Germline-derived CDR1 and CDR2 are ENHRY and SYGVKD.